This T cell receptor beta chain was identified in a study of T cell changes during pregnancy in multiple sclerosis. Some clones are missing from TCRdb's copy, which holds only in-frame ones; the method was immunoSEQ multiplex PCR. The profile covers 65,000 to 80,000 clones, with 93% appearing a single time and about 2.5% taken by the ten largest. The sample consisted of peripheral blood, taken in the second trimester of pregnancy. This receptor was taken from a female donor with multiple sclerosis, enrolled in a pregnancy study.

The chain's CDR3 is CASRIQDRGEKLFF. The CDR3 DNA sequence: TGTGCCAGCAGGATTCAGGACAGGGGCGAAAAACTGTTTTTT. V and J are TRBV2 and TRBJ1-4; TRBD1 aligns across 9 bases. V lost 6 bases and J lost 8; bases outside the gene matches: 7. The length of the CDR3 is 14 residues. CDR1 is SNHLY and CDR2 is FYNNEI in the germline V gene.